The T cell receptor beta chain under discussion was sequenced for a study of T cell responses to AZD1222 COVID-19 vaccine. Findings and limits, study-wide: Females made up more of the donors, who were largely white British, and clonal diversity may have come out too low.

Libraries were prepared by immunoSEQ multiplex PCR; TCRdb keeps only in-frame clonotypes and omits some of them. Of some 47,000 clones listed, roughly 89% are singletons. About this clone: Its specificity is unknown.

The CDR3 is 16 residues long. Per germline, CDR1 SGHRS and CDR2 YFSETQ. With 5 bases clipped from V and 1 base from J, the junction kept 7 bases outside the gene matches. The receptor was isolated from an adult who received the AZD1222 COVID-19 vaccine. The V and J genes are TRBV5-1 and TRBJ1-3; 9 nucleotides line up with TRBD1. Source: peripheral blood, taken 28 days after the second AZD1222 dose. As DNA, the CDR3 is TGCGCCAGCAGAGCCGGGACAGGGCTGTCTGGAAACACCATATATTTT. Its translation is CASRAGTGLSGNTIYF.